This T cell receptor (beta chain) was captured by sequencing in a study of cytomegalovirus exposure and HLA in healthy donors. V shed 7 bases and J shed 3 bases, with 16 bases lying between them. The CDR3 runs to 15 residues. The germline gives CDR1 MNHNS, CDR2 SASEGT. Broader study findings: Later genetic work tied a missense DCLRE1C variant to beta-chain V and J trimming. With DRB1 most and HLA-C fewest, TCR association rates differed between HLA loci in a later analysis.

Primers included in the PCR were 60 Vbeta and 13 Jbeta primers. As processed by the authors: In a later analysis, of approximately 81 million unique beta chains, roughly 9.9 million appeared in at least two donors. Profiled with immunoSEQ multiplex PCR; TCRdb holds only in-frame clones, not every one. Clone size and V and J calls were adopted from that table, with D and trimming inferred from the DNA. This sample has some 130,000 clones, with 65% to 80% found just once. As to this clone: Its antigen is currently unknown.

This chain uses TRBV6-1 with TRBJ1-3; D perhaps matches TRBD1 (5 bases). Sequenced sample: PBMCs. The TCR originated in a human donor in good health. The CDR3, as DNA: TGTGCCAGCACCGAGGGGCGTAGCGGTGGAAACACCATATATTTT. It specifies CASTEGRSGGNTIYF.